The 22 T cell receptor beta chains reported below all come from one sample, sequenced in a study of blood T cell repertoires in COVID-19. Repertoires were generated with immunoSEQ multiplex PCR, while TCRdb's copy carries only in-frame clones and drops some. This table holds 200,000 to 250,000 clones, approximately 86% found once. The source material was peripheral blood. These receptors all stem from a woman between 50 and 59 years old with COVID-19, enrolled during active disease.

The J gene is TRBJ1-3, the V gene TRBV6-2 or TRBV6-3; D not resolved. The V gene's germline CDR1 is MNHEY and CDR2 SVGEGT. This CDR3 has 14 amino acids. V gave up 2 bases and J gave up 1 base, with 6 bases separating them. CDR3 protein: CASSYGVSGNTIYF. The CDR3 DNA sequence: TGTGCCAGCAGTTACGGAGTTTCTGGAAACACCATATATTTT.

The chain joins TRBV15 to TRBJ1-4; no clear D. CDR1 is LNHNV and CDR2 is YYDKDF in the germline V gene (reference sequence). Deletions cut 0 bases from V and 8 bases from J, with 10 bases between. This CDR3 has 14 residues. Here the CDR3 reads CATSRDRGVEKLFF. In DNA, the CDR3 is TGTGCCACCAGCAGAGATCGCGGGGTAGAAAAACTGTTTTTT. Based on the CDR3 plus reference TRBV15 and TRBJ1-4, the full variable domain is DAMVIQNPRYQVTQFGKPVTLSCSQTLNHNVMYWYQQKSSQAPKLLFHYYDKDFNNEADTPDNFQSRRPNTSFCFLDIRSPGLGDTAMYLCATSRDRGVEKLFFGSGTQLSVL.

CDR3 protein: CSASTGGRLGYTF. In DNA, the CDR3 is TGCAGTGCGAGTACAGGGGGTCGATTGGGCTACACCTTC. The rearrangement joins TRBV20-1 to TRBJ1-2; 8 bases match TRBD1. V shed 6 bases, J shed 8 bases, and the junction held 11 bases outside the gene matches. From germline, CDR1 is DFQATT and CDR2 SNEGSKA (reference sequence). This CDR3 contains 13 residues.

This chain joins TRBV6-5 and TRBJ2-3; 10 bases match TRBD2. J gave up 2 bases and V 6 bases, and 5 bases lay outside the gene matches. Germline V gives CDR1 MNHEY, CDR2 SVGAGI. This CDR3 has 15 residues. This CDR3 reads CASSTSGANTDTQYF. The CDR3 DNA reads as TGTGCCAGCAGCACTAGCGGGGCGAACACAGATACGCAGTATTTT.

Here the CDR3 reads CSVTLPGLAGYNTGELFF. The CDR3 DNA sequence: TGCAGCGTTACCCTACCGGGACTAGCGGGTTATAACACCGGGGAGCTGTTTTTT. The rearrangement joins TRBV29-1 to TRBJ2-2, with 12 nucleotides matching TRBD2. This CDR3 is 18 amino acids long. V dropped 5 bases and J dropped 2; count of bases not matched to a gene: 12. Looked up from germline, CDR1 is SQVTM and CDR2 is ANQGSEA.

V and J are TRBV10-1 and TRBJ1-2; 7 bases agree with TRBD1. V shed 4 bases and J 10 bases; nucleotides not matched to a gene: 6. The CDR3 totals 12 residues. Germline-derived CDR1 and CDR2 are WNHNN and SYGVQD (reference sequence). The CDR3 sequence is CASSGQGLAYTF. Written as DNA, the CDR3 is TGCGCCAGCAGTGGACAGGGCCTGGCCTACACCTTC.

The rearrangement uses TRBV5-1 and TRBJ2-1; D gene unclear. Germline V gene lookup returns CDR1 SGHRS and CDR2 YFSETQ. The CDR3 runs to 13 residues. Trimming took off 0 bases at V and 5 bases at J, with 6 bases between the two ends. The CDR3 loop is CASSLALNNEQFF. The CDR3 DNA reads TGCGCCAGCAGCTTGGCCTTAAACAATGAGCAGTTCTTC.

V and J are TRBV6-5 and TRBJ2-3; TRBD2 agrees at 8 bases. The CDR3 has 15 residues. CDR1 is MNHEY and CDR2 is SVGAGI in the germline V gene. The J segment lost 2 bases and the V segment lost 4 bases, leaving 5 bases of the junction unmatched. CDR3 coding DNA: TGTGCCAGCAGTTCAGCGGGGGCCTCCACAGATACGCAGTATTTT. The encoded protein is CASSSAGASTDTQYF.

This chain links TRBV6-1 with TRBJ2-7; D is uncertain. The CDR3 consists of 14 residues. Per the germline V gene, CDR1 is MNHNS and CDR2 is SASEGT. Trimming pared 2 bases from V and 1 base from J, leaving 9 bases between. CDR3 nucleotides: TGTGCCAGCAGTGAACTGGCAAGATCCTACGAGCAGTACGTC. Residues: CASSELARSYEQYV.

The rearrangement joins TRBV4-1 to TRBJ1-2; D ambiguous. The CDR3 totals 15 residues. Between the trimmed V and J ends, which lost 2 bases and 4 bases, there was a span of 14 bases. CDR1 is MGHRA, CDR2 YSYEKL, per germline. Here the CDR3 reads CASSQPRGAAYGYTF. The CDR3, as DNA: TGCGCCAGCAGCCAACCCCGAGGAGCGGCCTATGGCTACACCTTC.

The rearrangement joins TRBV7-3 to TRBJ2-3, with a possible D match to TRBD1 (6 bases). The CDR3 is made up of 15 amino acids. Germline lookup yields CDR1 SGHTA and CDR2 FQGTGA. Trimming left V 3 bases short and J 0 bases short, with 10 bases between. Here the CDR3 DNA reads TGTGCCAGCAGCTTCGGGACAACTAGCACAGATACGCAGTATTTT. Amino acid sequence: CASSFGTTSTDTQYF.

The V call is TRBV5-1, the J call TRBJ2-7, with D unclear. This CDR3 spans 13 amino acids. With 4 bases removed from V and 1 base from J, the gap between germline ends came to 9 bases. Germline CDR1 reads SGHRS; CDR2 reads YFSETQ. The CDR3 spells CASSALGSYEQYF. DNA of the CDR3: TGCGCCAGCAGCGCGCTCGGTTCCTACGAGCAGTACTTC.

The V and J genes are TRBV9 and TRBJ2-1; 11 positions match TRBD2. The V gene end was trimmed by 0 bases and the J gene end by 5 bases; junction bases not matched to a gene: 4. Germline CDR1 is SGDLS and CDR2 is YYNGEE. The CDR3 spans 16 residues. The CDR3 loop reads CASSVEGLAVHNEQFF. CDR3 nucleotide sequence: TGTGCCAGCAGCGTAGAGGGACTAGCGGTTCACAATGAGCAGTTCTTC.

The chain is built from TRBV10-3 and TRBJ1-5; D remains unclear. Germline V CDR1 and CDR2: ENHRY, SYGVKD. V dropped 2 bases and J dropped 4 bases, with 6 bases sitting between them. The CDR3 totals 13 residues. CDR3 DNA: TGTGCCATCAGTGAGGCGGTTAATCAGCCCCAGCATTTT. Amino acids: CAISEAVNQPQHF.

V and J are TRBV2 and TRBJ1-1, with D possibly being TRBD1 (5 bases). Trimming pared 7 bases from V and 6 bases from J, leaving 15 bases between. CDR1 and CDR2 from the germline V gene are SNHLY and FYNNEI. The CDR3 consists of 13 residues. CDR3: CASTTTVESEAFF. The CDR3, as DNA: TGTGCCAGCACCACGACAGTTGAGTCTGAAGCTTTCTTT.

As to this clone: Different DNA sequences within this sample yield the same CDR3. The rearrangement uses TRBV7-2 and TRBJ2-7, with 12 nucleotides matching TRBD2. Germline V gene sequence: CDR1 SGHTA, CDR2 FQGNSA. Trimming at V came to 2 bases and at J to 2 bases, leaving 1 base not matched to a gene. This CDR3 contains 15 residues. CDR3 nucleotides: TGTGCCAGCAGCTTAACTAGCGGGGGGACCTACGAGCAGTACTTC. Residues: CASSLTSGGTYEQYF.

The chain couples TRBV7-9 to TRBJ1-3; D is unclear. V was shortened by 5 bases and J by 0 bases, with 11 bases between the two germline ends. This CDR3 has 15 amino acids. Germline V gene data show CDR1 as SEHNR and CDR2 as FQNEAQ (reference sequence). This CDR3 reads CASSPMQFSGNTIYF. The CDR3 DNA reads TGTGCCAGCAGCCCCATGCAGTTCTCTGGAAACACCATATATTTT.

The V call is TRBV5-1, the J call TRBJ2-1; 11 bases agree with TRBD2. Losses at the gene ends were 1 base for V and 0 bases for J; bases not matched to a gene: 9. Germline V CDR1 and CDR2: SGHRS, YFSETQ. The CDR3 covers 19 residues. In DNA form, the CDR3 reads TGCGCCAGCAGCTTGAGGGCTAGCGGGGGGTCGAGCTCCTACAATGAGCAGTTCTTC. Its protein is CASSLRASGGSSSYNEQFF.

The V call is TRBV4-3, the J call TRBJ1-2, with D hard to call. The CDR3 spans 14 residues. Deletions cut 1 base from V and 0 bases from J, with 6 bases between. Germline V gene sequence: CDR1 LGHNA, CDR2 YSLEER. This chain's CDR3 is CASSQVLSNYGYTF. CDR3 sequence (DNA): TGCGCCAGCAGCCAAGTACTGTCTAACTATGGCTACACCTTC.

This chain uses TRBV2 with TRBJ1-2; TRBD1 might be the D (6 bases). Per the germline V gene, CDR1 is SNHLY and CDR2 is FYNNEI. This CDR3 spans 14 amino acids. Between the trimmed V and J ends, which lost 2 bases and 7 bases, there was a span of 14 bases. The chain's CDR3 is CASSERGGRVGYTF. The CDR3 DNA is TGTGCCAGCAGTGAACGGGGGGGGCGCGTTGGCTACACCTTC.

CDR3 region: CASSLRDEQFF. The CDR3 region has the DNA TGTGCCAGCAGTTTACGGGATGAGCAGTTCTTC. The chain links TRBV12-3 or TRBV12-4 to TRBJ2-1, with D hard to call. The CDR3 contains 11 residues. V shed 2 bases and J shed 8 bases, with 4 bases lying between them.

CDR3 DNA: TGTGCCAGTACCCCCACGACAGCTAACTATGGCTACACCTTC. Encoded protein: CASTPTTANYGYTF. The rearrangement links TRBV19 to TRBJ1-2, with a tentative D call TRBD1 (5 bases). Germline V gene lookup returns CDR1 LNHDA and CDR2 SQIVND (reference sequence). Deletions cut 7 bases from V and 0 bases from J, with 12 bases between. There are 14 residues in the CDR3.